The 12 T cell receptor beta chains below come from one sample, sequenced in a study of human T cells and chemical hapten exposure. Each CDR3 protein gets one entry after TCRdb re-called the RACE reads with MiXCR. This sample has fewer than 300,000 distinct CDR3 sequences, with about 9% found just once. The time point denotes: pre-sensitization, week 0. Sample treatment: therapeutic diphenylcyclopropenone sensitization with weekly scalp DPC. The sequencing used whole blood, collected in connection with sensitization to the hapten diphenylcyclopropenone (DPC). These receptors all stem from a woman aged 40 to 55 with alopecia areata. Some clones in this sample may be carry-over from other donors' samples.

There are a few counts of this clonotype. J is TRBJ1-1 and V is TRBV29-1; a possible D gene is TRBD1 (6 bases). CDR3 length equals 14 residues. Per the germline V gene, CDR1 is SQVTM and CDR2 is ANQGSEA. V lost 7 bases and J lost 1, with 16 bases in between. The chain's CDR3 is CSGNGETGNTEAFF. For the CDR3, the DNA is TGCAGCGGGAATGGCGAGACAGGGAACACTGAAGCTTTCTTT.

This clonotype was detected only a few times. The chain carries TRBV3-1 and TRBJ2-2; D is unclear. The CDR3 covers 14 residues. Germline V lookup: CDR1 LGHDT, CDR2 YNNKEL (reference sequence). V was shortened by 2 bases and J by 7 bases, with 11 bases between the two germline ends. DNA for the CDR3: TGTGCCAGCAGCCAACGCGGTGCGAGCGGGGAGCTGTTTTTT. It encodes CASSQRGASGELFF.

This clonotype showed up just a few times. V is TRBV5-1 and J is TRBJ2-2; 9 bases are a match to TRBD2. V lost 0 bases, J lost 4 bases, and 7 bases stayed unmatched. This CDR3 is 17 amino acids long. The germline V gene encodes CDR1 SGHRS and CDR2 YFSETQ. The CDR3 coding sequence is TGCGCCAGCAGCTTGGACCCGGGACTAGCACTCACCGGGGAGCTGTTTTTT. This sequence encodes CASSLDPGLALTGELFF. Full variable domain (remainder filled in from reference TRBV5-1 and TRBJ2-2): KAGVTQTPRYLIKTRGQQVTLSCSPISGHRSVSWYQQTPGQGLQFLFEYFSETQRNKGNFPGRFSGRQFSNSRSEMNVSTLELGDSALYLCASSLDPGLALTGELFFGEGSRLTVL.

In nucleotides, the CDR3 is TGTGCCAGCAGCCCCTGGGGGACAGATACGCAGTATTTT. As protein: CASSPWGTDTQYF. This chain connects TRBV3-1 to TRBJ2-3; possibly TRBD1 or TRBD2 for D (5 bases each). The V and J ends lost 4 bases and 3 bases respectively, with 8 bases between them. CDR1 LGHDT and CDR2 YNNKEL come from the germline V gene (reference sequence). This CDR3 has 13 residues.

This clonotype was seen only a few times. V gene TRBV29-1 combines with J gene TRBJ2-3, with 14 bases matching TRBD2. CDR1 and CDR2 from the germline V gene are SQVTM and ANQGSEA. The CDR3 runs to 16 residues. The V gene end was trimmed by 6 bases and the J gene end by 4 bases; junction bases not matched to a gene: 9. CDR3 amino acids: CSVEGTSGSPPDTQYF. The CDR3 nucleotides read TGCAGCGTGGAGGGGACTAGCGGGAGCCCCCCAGATACGCAGTATTTT.

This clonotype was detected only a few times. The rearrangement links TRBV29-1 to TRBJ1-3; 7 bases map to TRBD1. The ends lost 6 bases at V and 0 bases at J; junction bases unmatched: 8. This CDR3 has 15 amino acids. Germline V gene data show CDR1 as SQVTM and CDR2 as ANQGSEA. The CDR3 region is CSVGRTGSSGNTIYF. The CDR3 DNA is TGCAGCGTGGGACGGACAGGAAGCTCTGGAAACACCATATATTTT.

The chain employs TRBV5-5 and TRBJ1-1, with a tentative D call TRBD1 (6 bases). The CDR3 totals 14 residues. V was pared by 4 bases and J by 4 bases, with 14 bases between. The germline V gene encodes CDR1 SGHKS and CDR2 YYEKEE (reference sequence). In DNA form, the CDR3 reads TGTGCCAGCAGCATATACAGGGCTAGCACTGAAGCTTTCTTT. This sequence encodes CASSIYRASTEAFF.

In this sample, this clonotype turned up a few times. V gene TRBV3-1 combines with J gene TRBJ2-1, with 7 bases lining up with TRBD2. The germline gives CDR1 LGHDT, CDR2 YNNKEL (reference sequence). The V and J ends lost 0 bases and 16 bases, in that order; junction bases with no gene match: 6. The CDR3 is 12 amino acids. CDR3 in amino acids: CASSQERTRYFF. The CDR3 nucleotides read TGTGCCAGCAGCCAAGAGCGGACTAGGTATTTCTTC.

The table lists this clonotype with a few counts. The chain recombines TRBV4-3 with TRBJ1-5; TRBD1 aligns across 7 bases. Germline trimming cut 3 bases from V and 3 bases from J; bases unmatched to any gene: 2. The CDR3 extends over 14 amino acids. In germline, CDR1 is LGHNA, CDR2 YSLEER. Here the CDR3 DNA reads TGCGCCAGCAGCCAGGACAGGAACAATCAGCCCCAGCATTTT. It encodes CASSQDRNNQPQHF.

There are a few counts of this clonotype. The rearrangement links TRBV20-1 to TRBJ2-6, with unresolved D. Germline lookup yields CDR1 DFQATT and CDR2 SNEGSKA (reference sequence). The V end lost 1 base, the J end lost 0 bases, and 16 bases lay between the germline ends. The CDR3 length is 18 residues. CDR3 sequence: CSARAEDGKSSGANVLTF. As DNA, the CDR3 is TGCAGTGCTAGAGCCGAGGACGGAAAGTCCTCTGGGGCCAACGTCCTGACTTTC.

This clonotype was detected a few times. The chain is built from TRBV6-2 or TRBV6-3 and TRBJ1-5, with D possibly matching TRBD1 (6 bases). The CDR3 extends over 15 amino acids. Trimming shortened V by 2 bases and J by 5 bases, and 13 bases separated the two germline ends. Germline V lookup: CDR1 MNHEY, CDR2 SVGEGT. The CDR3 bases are TGTGCCAGCAGTTACGCTGGGGGGCGTGATCAGCCCCAGCATTTT. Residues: CASSYAGGRDQPQHF.

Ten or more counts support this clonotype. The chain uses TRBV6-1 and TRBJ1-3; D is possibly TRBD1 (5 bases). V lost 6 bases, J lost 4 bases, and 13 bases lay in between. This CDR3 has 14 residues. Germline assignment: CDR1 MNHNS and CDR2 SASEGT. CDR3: CASRGTGLGNTIYF. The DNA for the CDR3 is TGTGCCAGCAGGGGAACGGGGCTCGGAAACACCATATATTTT.